Listed here are 23 T cell receptor beta chains from one sample, sequenced in a study of blood T cells in healthy people across ages. It was with a sample-barcoded 5' primer and a J-beta primer mix that a second PCR of roughly 7 to 11 cycles was run. TCRdb used MiXCR to reprocess the 5' RACE reads, holding one entry per CDR3 protein. The sample has 920,000 or so distinct CDR3 sequences; 40% to 50% are singletons. The material sequenced was blood. The receptors here all came from a woman in her fifties or sixties in good health.

There are a few counts of this clonotype. This chain links TRBV27 with TRBJ2-7; D unresolved. The ends were cut back, 3 bases at V and 2 bases at J, with 11 bases in the middle. The germline gives CDR1 MNHEY, CDR2 SMNVEV (reference sequence). CDR3 length equals 14 residues. The CDR3 DNA follows: TGTGCCAGCAGTTTGACGAAAAAGACCTACGAGCAGTACTTC. Residues: CASSLTKKTYEQYF.

The CDR3 DNA reads as TGTGCCAGCAGATTTCTTAGCAGGAACAATGAGCAGTACTTC. This gives the protein CASRFLSRNNEQYF. This chain links TRBV28 with TRBJ2-7; no clear D gene. Germline V gives CDR1 MDHEN, CDR2 SYDVKM. The CDR3 is 14 amino acids. The V gene lost 6 bases and the J gene lost 7 bases, with 19 bases spanning the gap. The full variable domain, with the rest looked up from reference TRBV28 and TRBJ2-7, is DVKVTQSSRYLVKRTGEKVFLECVQDMDHENMFWYRQDPGLGLRLIYFSYDVKMKEKGDIPEGYSVSREKKERFSLILESASTNQTSMYLCASRFLSRNNEQYFGPGTRLTVT.

In its sample, this clonotype was seen a few times. The chain employs TRBV20-1 and TRBJ2-7; D remains unclear. V lost 5 bases and J lost 1, with 12 bases in between. This CDR3 is built from 13 residues. Germline V lookup: CDR1 DFQATT, CDR2 SNEGSKA (reference sequence). The CDR3 here is CSAEEHQSYEQYF. In DNA form, the CDR3 reads TGCAGTGCTGAGGAACACCAGTCCTACGAGCAGTACTTC.

The chain couples TRBV6-5 to TRBJ2-5; D perhaps matches TRBD2 (7 bases). The DNA end is a closer match to TRBJ2-1, so the J assignment may be wrong. The CDR3 has 15 amino acids. Per the germline V gene, CDR1 is MNHEY and CDR2 is SVGAGI. The CDR3 nucleotides are TGTGCCAGCACACATTCGGGGGGCGTACAAGAGACCCAGTTCTTC. Its translation is CASTHSGGVQETQFF.

This clonotype turned up a few times. The chain couples TRBV9 to TRBJ2-5, with 8 bases that match TRBD2. Germline lookup yields CDR1 SGDLS and CDR2 YYNGEE. This CDR3 comprises 12 residues. The J segment lost 11 bases and the V segment lost 0 bases, leaving 3 bases of the junction unmatched. In nucleotides, the CDR3 is TGTGCCAGCAGCGTAGCGGGAGGGCCGCAGTACTTC. Translated: CASSVAGGPQYF.

V usage is TRBV14 and J usage is TRBJ2-5, with 11 bases lining up with TRBD1. TRBJ2-7 explains the end of the DNA better; the J call may be wrong. The CDR3 runs to 16 residues. Germline CDR1 and CDR2: SGHDN and FVKESK. The CDR3 is CASSQTPGTGGSEQYF. CDR3 DNA: TGTGCCAGCAGCCAAACTCCCGGGACAGGGGGGTCCGAGCAGTACTTC.

This clonotype was observed once. This chain links TRBV21-1 with TRBJ1-2; the table's D call, TRBD1, has no DNA check behind it. TRBV21-1 is a known pseudogene. There are 15 residues in the CDR3. The CDR3 loop is CASSARDRGLGGYTF. CDR3 coding DNA: TGTGCCAGCAGCGCCCGGGACAGGGGGCTCGGTGGCTACACCTTC.

This chain links TRBV24-1 with TRBJ2-3; D not certain. The V gene lost 2 bases and the J gene lost 4 bases, with 6 bases spanning the gap. Germline V gene sequence: CDR1 KGHDR, CDR2 SFDVKD. This CDR3 spans 13 amino acids. The CDR3 DNA sequence: TGTGCCACCAGTGATTCTGCGCCAGATACGCAGTATTTT. Translating gives CATSDSAPDTQYF.

The V call is TRBV20-1, the J call TRBJ1-5, with D unclear. This CDR3 is 16 amino acids long. V gave up 0 bases and J gave up 4 bases, with 16 bases separating them. Germline V gene lookup returns CDR1 DFQATT and CDR2 SNEGSKA (reference sequence). CDR3 protein: CSARDRSVSENQPQHF. CDR3 sequence (DNA): TGCAGTGCTAGAGATCGGTCGGTCAGCGAAAATCAGCCCCAGCATTTT.

V and J are TRBV29-1 and TRBJ2-4; 8 bases map to TRBD1. The end of the DNA is better explained by TRBJ2-7, so the J call may be wrong. The CDR3 length is 11 residues. Germline V CDR1 and CDR2: SQVTM, ANQGSEA. The chain's CDR3 is CGARTGHEQYF. For the CDR3, the DNA is TGCGGCGCTCGGACAGGGCACGAGCAGTACTTC.

This clonotype was seen only a few times. The chain has TRBV7-7 and TRBJ2-5; D is uncertain. V was pared by 4 bases and J by 5 bases, with 14 bases between. Per the germline V gene, CDR1 is SSHAT and CDR2 is FNYEAQ (reference sequence). The CDR3 extends over 14 amino acids. CDR3 loop: CASSSGPAVETQYF. The DNA of the CDR3 is TGTGCCAGCAGCTCGGGCCCGGCGGTCGAGACCCAGTACTTC. Full variable domain (remainder filled in from reference TRBV7-7 and TRBJ2-5): GAGVSQSPRYKVTKRGQDVTLRCDPISSHATLYWYQQALGQGPEFLTYFNYEAQPDKSGLPSDRFSAERPEGSISTLTIQRTEQRDSAMYRCASSSGPAVETQYFGPGTRLLVL.

The chain has TRBV20-1 and TRBJ2-7, with TRBD2 as a possible D gene (5 bases). In germline, CDR1 is DFQATT, CDR2 SNEGSKA (reference sequence). V was clipped by 6 bases and J by 0 bases, with 9 bases between them. The length of the CDR3 is 12 residues. DNA of the CDR3: TGCAGTGCGCAGCGGAGCTCCTACGAGCAGTACTTC. Translation gives CSAQRSSYEQYF.

This chain uses TRBV29-1 with TRBJ2-1; possibly TRBD2 for D (5 bases). Near its end, the DNA agrees better with TRBJ2-7, so the J call may be wrong. The CDR3 runs 12 residues. Germline-derived CDR1 and CDR2 are SQVTM and ANQGSEA. CDR3 nucleotides: TGCAGCGTTAGAGGGTTTAACAATGAGCAGTACTTC. Translation gives CSVRGFNNEQYF.

This chain links TRBV7-3 with TRBJ2-5; 9 bases are a match to TRBD2. J was trimmed by 5 bases and V by 5 bases; bases with no gene match: 9. The CDR3 has 15 residues. Germline CDR1 reads SGHTA; CDR2 reads FQGTGA. The chain's CDR3 is CASSPGQREVETQYF. The CDR3, as DNA: TGTGCCAGCAGCCCCGGCCAGCGGGAGGTGGAGACCCAGTACTTC.

The rearrangement links TRBV20-1 to TRBJ2-1; TRBD2 matches at 12 bases. Losses at the gene ends were 0 bases for V and 0 bases for J; bases not matched to a gene: 9. The CDR3 covers 19 residues. Germline V gene sequence: CDR1 DFQATT, CDR2 SNEGSKA (reference sequence). The CDR3 loop is CSARDNFVLAGGSYNEQFF. CDR3 bases: TGCAGTGCTAGAGATAATTTTGTACTAGCGGGGGGCTCCTACAATGAGCAGTTCTTC.

The sample holds many counts of this clonotype. The V call is TRBV7-2, the J call TRBJ2-3, with D possibly matching TRBD2 (5 bases). V was shortened by 5 bases and J by 5 bases, with 11 bases between the two germline ends. Per the germline V gene, CDR1 is SGHTA and CDR2 is FQGNSA. The CDR3 is 13 amino acids. The CDR3 reads CASSRLLGDTQYF. CDR3 in DNA: TGTGCCAGCAGCCGATTACTAGGAGATACGCAGTATTTT.

The gene calls are TRBV10-3 and TRBJ2-7, with 7 bases fitting TRBD1. With V trimmed by 6 bases and J by 7 bases, 15 bases remained unmatched. Germline V CDR1 and CDR2: ENHRY, SYGVKD. The CDR3 covers 15 residues. The CDR3 DNA follows: TGTGCCATCAGCACGGACAGGAGATTCTACAATGAGCAGTACTTC. The encoded protein is CAISTDRRFYNEQYF.

This clonotype was found a few times. The chain recombines TRBV27 with TRBJ2-7; D is perhaps TRBD1 or TRBD2 (5 bases each). Between the trimmed V and J ends, which lost 3 bases and 4 bases, there was a span of 13 bases. Germline lookup yields CDR1 MNHEY and CDR2 SMNVEV (reference sequence). This CDR3 spans 14 amino acids. DNA of the CDR3: TGTGCCAGCAGTTTTGGGGGACGGGAATACGAGCAGTACTTC. Its translation is CASSFGGREYEQYF.

A remark on this clonotype: The junction does not match germline at one end; this may be a read error. DNA for the CDR3: TGTGCCAGCAGTACCGGGACAGGGGGCGTTAAAAGCAACCAGCCCCAGCATTTT. This sequence encodes CASSTGTGGVKSNQPQHF. This rearrangement joins TRBV12-3 or TRBV12-4 to TRBJ1-5, with 12 bases that match TRBD1. CDR3 length: 18 residues.

V and J are TRBV9 and TRBJ1-1; TRBD1 matches at 9 bases. There are 14 residues in the CDR3. Germline assignment: CDR1 SGDLS and CDR2 YYNGEE. V lost 3 bases to trimming and J lost 7 bases; unmatched junction nucleotides: 7. CDR3 coding DNA: TGTGCCAGCAGCGCTGCACAGGGGGCGATTGAAGCTTTCTTT. Protein product: CASSAAQGAIEAFF.

The chain carries TRBV10-3 and TRBJ2-7; no definite D call. Trimming stripped 3 bases from V and 2 bases from J, with 8 bases between. The CDR3 length is 13 residues. Per germline, CDR1 ENHRY and CDR2 SYGVKD. CDR3 nucleotide sequence: TGTGCCATCAGTGAAGGGCACCCCTACGAGCAGTACTTC. Translated, it gives CAISEGHPYEQYF.

The chain is built from TRBV7-2 and TRBJ2-3, with D unclear. CDR3 length: 12 amino acids. V was pared by 1 base and J by 9 bases, with 8 bases between. CDR1 is SGHTA and CDR2 is FQGNSA in the germline V gene. The DNA for the CDR3 is TGTGCCAGCAGCTTAGGCCAGTCAACGCAGTATTTT. Protein product: CASSLGQSTQYF.

V usage is TRBV27 and J usage is TRBJ2-7, with 10 nucleotides matching TRBD1. Trimming removed 8 bases from V and 5 bases from J; junction bases left unmatched: 6. Germline CDR1 MNHEY, CDR2 SMNVEV (reference sequence). The CDR3 runs to 13 residues. Written as DNA, the CDR3 is TGTGCCAGCCGGGGACAGGGGATCCACGAGCAGTACTTC. Encoded protein: CASRGQGIHEQYF.